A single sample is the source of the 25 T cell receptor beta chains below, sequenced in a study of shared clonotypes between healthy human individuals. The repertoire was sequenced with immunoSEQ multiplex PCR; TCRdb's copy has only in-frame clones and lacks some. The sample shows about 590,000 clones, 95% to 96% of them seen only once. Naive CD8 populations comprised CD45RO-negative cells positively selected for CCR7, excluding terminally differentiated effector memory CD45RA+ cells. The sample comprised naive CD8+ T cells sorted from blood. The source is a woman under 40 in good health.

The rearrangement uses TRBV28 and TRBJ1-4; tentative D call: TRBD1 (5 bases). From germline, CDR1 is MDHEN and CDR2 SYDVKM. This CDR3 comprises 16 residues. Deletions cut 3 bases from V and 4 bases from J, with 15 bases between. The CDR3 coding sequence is TGTGCCAGCAGTTTGGGCAGGGAGATGGGTAATGAAAAACTGTTTTTT. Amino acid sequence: CASSLGREMGNEKLFF. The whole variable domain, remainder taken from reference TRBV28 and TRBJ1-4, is DVKVTQSSRYLVKRTGEKVFLECVQDMDHENMFWYRQDPGLGLRLIYFSYDVKMKEKGDIPEGYSVSREKKERFSLILESASTNQTSMYLCASSLGREMGNEKLFFGSGTQLSVL.

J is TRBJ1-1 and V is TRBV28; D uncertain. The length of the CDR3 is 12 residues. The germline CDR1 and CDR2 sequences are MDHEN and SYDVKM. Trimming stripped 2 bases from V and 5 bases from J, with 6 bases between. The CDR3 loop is CASSLGRTEAFF. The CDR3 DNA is TGTGCCAGCAGTTTAGGGAGGACTGAAGCTTTCTTT.

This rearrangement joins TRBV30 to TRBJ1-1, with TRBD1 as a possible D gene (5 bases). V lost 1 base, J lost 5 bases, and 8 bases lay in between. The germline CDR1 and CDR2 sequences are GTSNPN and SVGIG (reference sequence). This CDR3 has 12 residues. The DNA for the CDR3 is TGTGCCTGGAGTGCAGGGTCAACTGAAGCTTTCTTT. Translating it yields CAWSAGSTEAFF. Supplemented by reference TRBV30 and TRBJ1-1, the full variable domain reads SQTIHQWPATLVQPVGSPLSLECTVEGTSNPNLYWYRQAAGRGLQLLFYSVGIGQISSEVPQNLSASRPQDRQFILSSKKLLLSDSGFYLCAWSAGSTEAFFGQGTRLTVV.

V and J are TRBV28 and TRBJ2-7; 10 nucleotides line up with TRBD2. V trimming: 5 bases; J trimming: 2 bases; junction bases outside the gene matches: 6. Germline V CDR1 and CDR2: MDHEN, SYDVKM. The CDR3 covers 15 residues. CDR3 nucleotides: TGTGCCAGCAGTGCACCGGGACTAGCGACCTACGAGCAGTACTTC. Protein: CASSAPGLATYEQYF. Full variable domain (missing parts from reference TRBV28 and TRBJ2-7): DVKVTQSSRYLVKRTGEKVFLECVQDMDHENMFWYRQDPGLGLRLIYFSYDVKMKEKGDIPEGYSVSREKKERFSLILESASTNQTSMYLCASSAPGLATYEQYFGPGTRLTVT.

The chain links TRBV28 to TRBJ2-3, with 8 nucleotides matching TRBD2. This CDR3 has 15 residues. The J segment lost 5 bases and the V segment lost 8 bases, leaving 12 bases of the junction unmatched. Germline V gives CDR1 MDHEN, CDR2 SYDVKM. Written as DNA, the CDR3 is TGTGCCAGCGAGTTCTCGGGAGGGTGGGGAGATACGCAGTATTTT. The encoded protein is CASEFSGGWGDTQYF.

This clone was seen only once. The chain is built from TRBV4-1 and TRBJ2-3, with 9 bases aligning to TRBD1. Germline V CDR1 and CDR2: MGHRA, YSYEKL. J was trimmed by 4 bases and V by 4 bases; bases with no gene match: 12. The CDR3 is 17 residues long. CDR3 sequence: CASSPNGGQGLPDTQYF. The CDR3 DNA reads TGCGCCAGCAGCCCGAACGGGGGACAGGGTCTCCCAGATACGCAGTATTTT.

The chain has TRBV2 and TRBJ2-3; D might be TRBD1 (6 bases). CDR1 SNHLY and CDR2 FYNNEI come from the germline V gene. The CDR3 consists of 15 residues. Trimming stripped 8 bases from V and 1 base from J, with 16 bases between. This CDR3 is CASLVSQGGTDTQYF. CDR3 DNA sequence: TGTGCCAGCTTGGTCTCACAGGGAGGCACAGATACGCAGTATTTT.

CDR3 in DNA: TGTGCCTGGACCGCCGGGGACTCGCAGGACGAGCAGTACTTC. Protein: CAWTAGDSQDEQYF. The rearrangement links TRBV30 to TRBJ2-7, with D tentatively TRBD2 (6 bases). V was trimmed by 4 bases and J by 5 bases, leaving 18 bases between them. CDR3 size: 14 residues. Germline V lookup: CDR1 GTSNPN, CDR2 SVGIG (reference sequence).

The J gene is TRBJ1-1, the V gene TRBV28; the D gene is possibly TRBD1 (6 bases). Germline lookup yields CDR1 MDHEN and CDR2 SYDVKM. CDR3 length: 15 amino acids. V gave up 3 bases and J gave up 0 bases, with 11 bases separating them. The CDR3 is CASSLRGGLNTEAFF. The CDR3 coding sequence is TGTGCCAGCAGTTTGAGGGGGGGGTTGAACACTGAAGCTTTCTTT.

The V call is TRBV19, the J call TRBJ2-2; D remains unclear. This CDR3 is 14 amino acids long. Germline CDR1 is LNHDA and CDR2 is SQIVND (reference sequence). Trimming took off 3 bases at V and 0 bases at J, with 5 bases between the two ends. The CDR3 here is CASSILANTGELFF. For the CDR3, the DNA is TGTGCCAGTAGTATCCTAGCGAACACCGGGGAGCTGTTTTTT.

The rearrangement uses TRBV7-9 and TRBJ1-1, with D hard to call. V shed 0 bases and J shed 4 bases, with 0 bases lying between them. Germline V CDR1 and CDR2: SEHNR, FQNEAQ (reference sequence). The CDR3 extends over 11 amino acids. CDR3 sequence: CASSLATEAFF. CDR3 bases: TGTGCCAGCAGCTTAGCCACTGAAGCTTTCTTT.

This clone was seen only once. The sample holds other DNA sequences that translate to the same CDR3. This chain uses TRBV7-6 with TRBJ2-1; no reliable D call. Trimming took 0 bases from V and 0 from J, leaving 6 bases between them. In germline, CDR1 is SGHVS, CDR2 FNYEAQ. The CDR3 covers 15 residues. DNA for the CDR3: TGTGCCAGCAGCTTAGCGGGCAGCTCCTACAATGAGCAGTTCTTC. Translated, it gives CASSLAGSSYNEQFF. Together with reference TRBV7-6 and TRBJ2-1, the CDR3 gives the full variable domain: GAGVSQSPRYKVTKRGQDVALRCDPISGHVSLYWYRQALGQGPEFLTYFNYEAQQDKSGLPNDRFSAERPEGSISTLTIQRTEQRDSAMYRCASSLAGSSYNEQFFGPGTRLTVL.

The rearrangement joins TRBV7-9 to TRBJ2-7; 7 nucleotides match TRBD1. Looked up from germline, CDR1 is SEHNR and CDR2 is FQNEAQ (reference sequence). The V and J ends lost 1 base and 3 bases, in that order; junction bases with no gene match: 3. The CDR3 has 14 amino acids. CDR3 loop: CASSLEDRVYEQYF. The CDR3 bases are TGTGCCAGCAGCTTAGAAGACAGGGTCTACGAGCAGTACTTC.

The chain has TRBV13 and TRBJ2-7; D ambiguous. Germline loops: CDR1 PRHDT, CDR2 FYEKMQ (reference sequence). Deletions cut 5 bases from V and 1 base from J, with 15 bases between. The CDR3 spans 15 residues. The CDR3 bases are TGTGCCAGCAGCCCGGGCCAGCCCATATCCTACGAGCAGTACTTC. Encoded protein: CASSPGQPISYEQYF.

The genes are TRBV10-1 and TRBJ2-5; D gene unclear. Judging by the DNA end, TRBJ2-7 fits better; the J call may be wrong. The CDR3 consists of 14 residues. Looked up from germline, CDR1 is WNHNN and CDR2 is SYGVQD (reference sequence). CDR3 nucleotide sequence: TGCGCCAGCAGTGATCCGGGCCCTACCTACGAGCAGTACTTC. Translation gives CASSDPGPTYEQYF.

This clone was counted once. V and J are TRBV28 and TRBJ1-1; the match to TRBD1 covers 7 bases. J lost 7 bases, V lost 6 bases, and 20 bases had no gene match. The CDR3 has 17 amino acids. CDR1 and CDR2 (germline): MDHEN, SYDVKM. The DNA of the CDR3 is TGTGCCAGCAGCAACCCAGTTTTAGGACAGGACCTAATTGAAGCTTTCTTT. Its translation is CASSNPVLGQDLIEAFF. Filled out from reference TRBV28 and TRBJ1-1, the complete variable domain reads DVKVTQSSRYLVKRTGEKVFLECVQDMDHENMFWYRQDPGLGLRLIYFSYDVKMKEKGDIPEGYSVSREKKERFSLILESASTNQTSMYLCASSNPVLGQDLIEAFFGQGTRLTVV.

CDR3 residues: CASSASHSQPQHF. In nucleotides, the CDR3 is TGTGCCAGCAGTGCATCACATTCTCAGCCCCAGCATTTT. The chain links TRBV6-1 to TRBJ1-5, with no clear D. CDR3 size: 13 residues. V gave up 4 bases and J gave up 6 bases, with 10 bases separating them. Germline V lookup: CDR1 MNHNS, CDR2 SASEGT.

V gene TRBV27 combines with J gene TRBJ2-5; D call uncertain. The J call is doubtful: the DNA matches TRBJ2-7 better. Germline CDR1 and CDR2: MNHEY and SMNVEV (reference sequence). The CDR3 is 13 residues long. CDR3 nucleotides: TGTGCCAGCAGTCTTTTAAGTCCCTACGAGCAGTACTTC. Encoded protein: CASSLLSPYEQYF.

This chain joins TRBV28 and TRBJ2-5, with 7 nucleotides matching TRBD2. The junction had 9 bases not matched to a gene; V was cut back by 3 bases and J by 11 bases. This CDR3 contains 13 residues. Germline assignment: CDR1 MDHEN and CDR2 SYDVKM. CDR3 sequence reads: CASSLAGRRKQYF. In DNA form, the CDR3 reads TGTGCCAGCAGTTTGGCCGGGAGGAGAAAGCAGTACTTC.

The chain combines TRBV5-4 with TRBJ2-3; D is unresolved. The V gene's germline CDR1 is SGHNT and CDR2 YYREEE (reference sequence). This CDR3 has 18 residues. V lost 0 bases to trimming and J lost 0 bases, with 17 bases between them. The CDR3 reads CASSLEGWAEKSTDTQYF. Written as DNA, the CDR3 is TGTGCCAGCAGCTTGGAGGGTTGGGCGGAGAAAAGCACAGATACGCAGTATTTT.

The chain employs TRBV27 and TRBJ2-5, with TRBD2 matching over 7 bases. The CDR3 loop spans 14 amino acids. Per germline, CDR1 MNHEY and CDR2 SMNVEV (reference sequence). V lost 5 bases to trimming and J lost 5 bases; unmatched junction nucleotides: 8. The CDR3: CASSDRLAGETQYF. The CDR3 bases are TGTGCCAGCAGTGACCGACTAGCCGGGGAGACCCAGTACTTC.

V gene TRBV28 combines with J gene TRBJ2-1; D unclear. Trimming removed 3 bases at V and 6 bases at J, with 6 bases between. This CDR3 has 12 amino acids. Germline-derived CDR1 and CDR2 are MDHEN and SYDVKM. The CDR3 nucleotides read TGTGCCAGCAGTTTGTGGGGCAATGAGCAGTTCTTC. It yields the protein CASSLWGNEQFF.

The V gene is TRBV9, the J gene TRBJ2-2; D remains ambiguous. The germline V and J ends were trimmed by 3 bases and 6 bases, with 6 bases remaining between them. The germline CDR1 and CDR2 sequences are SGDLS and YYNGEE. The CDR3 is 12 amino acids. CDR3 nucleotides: TGTGCCAGCAGCGCCCAACCCGGGGAGCTGTTTTTT. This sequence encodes CASSAQPGELFF.

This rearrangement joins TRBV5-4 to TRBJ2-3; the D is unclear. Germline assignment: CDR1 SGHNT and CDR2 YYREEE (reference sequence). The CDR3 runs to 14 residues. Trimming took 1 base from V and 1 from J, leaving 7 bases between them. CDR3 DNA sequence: TGTGCCAGCAGCTTGTACTTGGGCACAGATACGCAGTATTTT. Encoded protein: CASSLYLGTDTQYF.

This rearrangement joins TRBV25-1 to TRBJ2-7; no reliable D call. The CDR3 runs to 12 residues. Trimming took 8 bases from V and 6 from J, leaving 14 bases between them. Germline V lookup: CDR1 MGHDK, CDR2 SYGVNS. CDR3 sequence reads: CASWAGRGEQYF. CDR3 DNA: TGTGCCAGCTGGGCAGGTAGAGGCGAGCAGTACTTC.